This T cell receptor (beta chain) was recorded in a study of blood T cells in healthy people across ages. General study findings and limits: Any changes in expanded clonotypes were possibly confounded, as donor CMV status remained unknown. Roughly linear age-related decline in beta diversity appeared, significant by age around 38.

Note on this clonotype: Antigen unknown.

Isolated PBMCs totaled at least 7 million in each sample. This CDR3 is built from 13 residues. Using a J-beta primer mix together with a sample-barcoded 5' primer, a second PCR was run for about 6 to 11 cycles. A template-switch adaptor that had 12 random nucleotides put a tag on each cDNA molecule. TCRdb processed the 5' RACE reads anew with MiXCR; each CDR3 protein has one entry. The table records fewer than 600,000 distinct CDR3 sequences, about 27% of them present only once. These same data were also listed under a study on T cells of mothers and their children.

Source material: blood. The rearrangement uses TRBV12-3 or TRBV12-4 and TRBJ2-5; D uncertain. TRBJ2-7 explains the end of the DNA better; the J call may be wrong. This TCR came from a boy younger than 10 in good health. CDR3 coding DNA: TGTGCCAGCAGCCCGCAAGACGGCTACGAGCAGTACTTC. Amino acid sequence: CASSPQDGYEQYF.